These 15 T cell receptor beta chains came from one sample sequenced in a study of T cells after yellow fever vaccination. TCRdb passed the 5' RACE reads through MiXCR, listing each CDR3 protein once. Among around 73,000 distinct CDR3 sequences listed, approximately 8% were seen once. The material sequenced was CD8+ T cells sorted from PBMCs, taken on the day of the yellow fever booster vaccination. Receptor source: a man aged 30 to 39 who received the YFV17D yellow fever vaccine.

V gene TRBV7-9 combines with J gene TRBJ2-7; the D is unclear. V was clipped by 1 base and J by 7 bases, with 8 bases between them. The CDR3 is 12 residues long. The germline CDR1 and CDR2 sequences are SEHNR and FQNEAQ (reference sequence). As DNA, the CDR3 is TGTGCCAGCAGCTTAGGAGTGAGGGAGCAGTACTTC. Translated, it gives CASSLGVREQYF.

This clonotype was seen more than once but under ten times. This chain joins TRBV11-2 and TRBJ2-6; TRBD1 matches at 9 bases. This CDR3 has 20 amino acids. The V segment lost 5 bases and the J segment 0 bases; nucleotides outside the gene matches: 14. Germline V gene data show CDR1 as SGHAT and CDR2 as FQNNGV. The CDR3 DNA follows: TGTGCCAGCAGCACTTTCTTCAGGACAGGGGCCAACTCTGGGGCCAACGTCCTGACTTTC. This translates into CASSTFFRTGANSGANVLTF.

This clonotype was detected a few times. The J gene is TRBJ2-3, the V gene TRBV28, with a possible D match to TRBD1 (5 bases). Per the germline V gene, CDR1 is MDHEN and CDR2 is SYDVKM. This CDR3 is 13 amino acids long. Trimming left V 3 bases short and J 4 bases short, with 8 bases between. The DNA for the CDR3 is TGTGCCAGCAGTTTCGACAGTCCAGATACGCAGTATTTT. Translating gives CASSFDSPDTQYF. The whole variable domain, filled in from reference TRBV28 and TRBJ2-3, reads DVKVTQSSRYLVKRTGEKVFLECVQDMDHENMFWYRQDPGLGLRLIYFSYDVKMKEKGDIPEGYSVSREKKERFSLILESASTNQTSMYLCASSFDSPDTQYFGPGTRLTVL.

This clonotype has a handful of counts. The rearrangement links TRBV11-1 to TRBJ2-7, with 8 bases identical to TRBD2. The CDR3 runs 18 residues. Germline CDR1 reads SGHAT; CDR2 reads FQDESV (reference sequence). V dropped 5 bases and J dropped 3; count of bases not matched to a gene: 18. The CDR3 coding sequence is TGTGCCAGCAGCCCCTCGGGGGGGGGCGGACACTCCTTCTACGAGCAGTACTTC. Amino acid sequence: CASSPSGGGGHSFYEQYF.

This clonotype was detected many times. The chain employs TRBV12-3 or TRBV12-4 and TRBJ2-3; D ambiguous. The CDR3 has 16 amino acids. Trimming left V 8 bases short and J 2 bases short, with 20 bases between. CDR3 amino acids: CASGDAESTLTDTQYF. The DNA of the CDR3 is TGTGCCAGCGGGGATGCGGAATCGACTCTCACAGATACGCAGTATTTT.

The V and J genes are TRBV29-1 and TRBJ2-7, with 12 bases aligning to TRBD2. The CDR3 runs to 15 residues. Germline loops: CDR1 SQVTM, CDR2 ANQGSEA. V lost 4 bases and J lost 6; bases outside the gene matches: 10. The CDR3 nucleotides read TGCAGCGTTGGCTGGACTAGCGGGATCTCAGGCGAGCAGTACTTC. Translating gives CSVGWTSGISGEQYF.

This clonotype was picked up a small number of times. V and J are TRBV28 and TRBJ2-3; tentatively, D is TRBD2 (5 bases). The V gene lost 7 bases and the J gene lost 0 bases, with 17 bases spanning the gap. Germline-derived CDR1 and CDR2 are MDHEN and SYDVKM. The CDR3 contains 16 residues. The CDR3: CASIGSRAISTDTQYF. CDR3 sequence (DNA): TGTGCCAGCATTGGGTCGCGGGCGATAAGCACAGATACGCAGTATTTT.

Ten or more counts support this clonotype. The gene calls are TRBV19 and TRBJ2-1; no reliable D call. The CDR3 has 19 residues. CDR1 and CDR2 (germline): LNHDA, SQIVND (reference sequence). V shed 3 bases and J shed 7 bases, with 28 bases lying between them. The CDR3 DNA sequence: TGTGCCAGTAGTATCTCATTTGTTATAGCCGTACGAGATGGGAATGAGCAGTTCTTC. Translating it yields CASSISFVIAVRDGNEQFF.

This clonotype has ten or more counts. The CDR3 loop is CASRLSGSIAKNIQYF. In DNA, the CDR3 is TGTGCCAGCAGACTAAGCGGGAGCATAGCCAAAAACATTCAGTACTTC. The rearrangement uses TRBV6-5 and TRBJ2-4; 8 bases map to TRBD2. The CDR3 loop spans 16 amino acids. The germline V gene encodes CDR1 MNHEY and CDR2 SVGAGI. V was pared by 6 bases and J by 0 bases, with 7 bases of the junction left unmatched.

This clonotype was detected many times. The CDR3 DNA sequence: TGTGCCAGCTCACCAAGGGATGAGCAGTTCTTC. As protein: CASSPRDEQFF. V gene TRBV18 combines with J gene TRBJ2-1; D remains ambiguous. Germline V gene lookup returns CDR1 KGHSH and CDR2 LQKENI. The V gene lost 2 bases and the J gene lost 8 bases, with 4 bases spanning the gap. The CDR3 totals 11 residues.

This chain uses TRBV4-2 with TRBJ1-2; unclear D gene. Germline values: CDR1 LGHNA, CDR2 YNFKEQ. The germline V and J ends were trimmed by 8 bases and 4 bases, with 17 bases remaining between them. This CDR3 region has 14 residues. DNA of the CDR3: TGTGCCAGCTGGAAGGGAGACAACTTCTATGGCTACACCTTC. This translates into CASWKGDNFYGYTF.

The V gene is TRBV12-3 or TRBV12-4, the J gene TRBJ2-5; 8 positions match TRBD1. This CDR3 region has 14 residues. After removal of 6 bases from V and 2 bases from J, the junction contained 5 bases not matched to a gene. The CDR3 DNA sequence: TGTGCCAGCAGCCGGACAGGGCTACAAGAGACCCAGTACTTC. Translating gives CASSRTGLQETQYF.

This clonotype appeared many times. V and J are TRBV18 and TRBJ2-7; a possible D gene is TRBD1 (5 bases). The CDR3 sequence is 15 residues long. The germline V gene has CDR1 KGHSH and CDR2 LQKENI. Trimming removed 4 bases from V and 5 bases from J, with 18 bases in between. This CDR3 is CASSQKKTVNHEQYF. DNA for the CDR3: TGTGCCAGCTCACAAAAAAAGACAGTAAACCACGAGCAGTACTTC.

This clonotype was picked up a small number of times. The J gene is TRBJ2-7, the V gene TRBV4-3; 8 nucleotides agree with TRBD1. Germline CDR1 LGHNA, CDR2 YSLEER. V was clipped by 0 bases and J by 4 bases; unmatched bases: 5. The CDR3 covers 15 residues. For the CDR3, the DNA is TGCGCCAGCAGCCAAGAAGCAGGGGGCTGGTACGAGCAGTACTTC. Its protein is CASSQEAGGWYEQYF.

This clonotype was seen a few times. CDR3 region: CASSGPGTGQFF. The CDR3 DNA reads as TGTGCCAGCAGTGGACCAGGGACGGGTCAGTTCTTC. The gene calls are TRBV12-3 or TRBV12-4 and TRBJ2-1; either TRBD1 or TRBD2 may supply D (5 bases each). This CDR3 has 12 amino acids. Trimming took 5 bases from V and 13 from J, leaving 15 bases between them.